The 27 T cell receptor beta chains below all came from one sample that was sequenced in a study of a mutant IDH1 vaccine in newly diagnosed glioma. Antigens of these TCRs are unknown. Indicated time point: week 11, during vaccination. In every dose of vaccine, 300 ug of mutant IDH1 20-mer peptide was given alongside topical imiquimod. TCRdb keeps only in-frame clones here, not all; method: immunoSEQ multiplex PCR. The repertoire has roughly 30,000 clones, approximately 78% of them found once; the top ten carry roughly a quarter. Sequences were derived from PBMCs, sampled from a glioma patient whose treatment included an IDH1 peptide vaccine. The receptor set was obtained from a man between 25 and 39 years old with glioma.

V is TRBV5-1 and J is TRBJ2-2; the match to TRBD1 covers 8 bases. CDR3 length: 15 residues. The V gene's germline CDR1 is SGHRS and CDR2 YFSETQ. V dropped 3 bases and J dropped 2; count of bases not matched to a gene: 3. The CDR3 loop reads CASSSRGPNTGELFF. In DNA, the CDR3 is TGCGCCAGCAGCTCCAGGGGGCCCAACACCGGGGAGCTGTTTTTT.

This chain uses TRBV7-2 with TRBJ2-7; 8 positions agree with TRBD2. CDR3 length equals 16 residues. Germline assignment: CDR1 SGHTA and CDR2 FQGNSA. V shed 5 bases, J shed 4 bases, and the junction held 13 bases outside the gene matches. The CDR3 reads CASSPFPGGESYEQYF. The CDR3 DNA follows: TGTGCCAGCAGCCCCTTCCCGGGGGGGGAGAGTTACGAGCAGTACTTC.

The V call is TRBV7-9, the J call TRBJ1-1; no reliable D call. V was cut by 4 bases and J by 0 bases, with 3 bases left in between. Germline values: CDR1 SEHNR, CDR2 FQNEAQ (reference sequence). The CDR3 loop spans 12 amino acids. The CDR3: CASSYMNTEAFF. For the CDR3, the DNA is TGTGCCAGCAGCTATATGAACACTGAAGCTTTCTTT.

The chain couples TRBV5-6 to TRBJ2-1, with TRBD2 matching 7 bases. The J segment lost 10 bases and the V segment lost 2 bases, leaving 6 bases of the junction unmatched. The CDR3 is 13 residues long. CDR1 is SGHDT, CDR2 YYEEEE, per germline. In nucleotides, the CDR3 is TGTGCCAGCAGCTTACCCGGGGGGAGGGAGCAGTTCTTC. Protein sequence: CASSLPGGREQFF.

V is TRBV4-2 and J is TRBJ2-1, with 7 bases fitting TRBD2. The CDR3 contains 14 residues. Germline CDR1 and CDR2: LGHNA and YNFKEQ. V trimming: 0 bases; J trimming: 8 bases; junction bases outside the gene matches: 4. The CDR3 DNA sequence: TGTGCCAGCAGCCAAGATTTTGCGGGAGATGAGCAGTTCTTC. Residues: CASSQDFAGDEQFF.

This clone was seen only once. J is TRBJ2-2 and V is TRBV13; the match to TRBD2 covers 7 bases. CDR1 and CDR2 (germline): PRHDT, FYEKMQ (reference sequence). This CDR3 has 15 residues. The J segment lost 2 bases and the V segment lost 3 bases, leaving 3 bases of the junction unmatched. This CDR3 reads CASSFGLVNTGELFF. CDR3 nucleotide sequence: TGTGCCAGCAGCTTTGGACTAGTCAACACCGGGGAGCTGTTTTTT. Using reference TRBV13 and TRBJ2-2 for the parts outside the CDR3, the full variable domain is AAGVIQSPRHLIKEKRETATLKCYPIPRHDTVYWYQQGPGQDPQFLISFYEKMQSDKGSIPDRFSAQQFSDYHSELNMSSLELGDSALYFCASSFGLVNTGELFFGEGSRLTVL.

There are a few counts of this clone. The chain couples TRBV14 to TRBJ1-1, with D hard to call. This CDR3 region has 14 residues. Germline loops: CDR1 SGHDN, CDR2 FVKESK. Trimming took off 1 base at V and 3 bases at J, with 9 bases between the two ends. The CDR3 region is CASSQGLGDTEAFF. CDR3 DNA sequence: TGTGCCAGCAGCCAAGGCCTTGGGGACACTGAAGCTTTCTTT.

This rearrangement joins TRBV2 to TRBJ1-6; weak D call: TRBD1 (5 bases). V lost 7 bases to trimming and J lost 10 bases, with 23 bases between them. The CDR3 extends over 16 amino acids. Germline-derived CDR1 and CDR2 are SNHLY and FYNNEI. The CDR3: CASIGTVDEGGSPLHF. Written as DNA, the CDR3 is TGTGCCAGCATCGGGACGGTCGATGAGGGAGGCTCACCCCTCCACTTT.

This clone showed up just once. The chain is built from TRBV6-4 and TRBJ2-3; D unresolved. The V end was cut by 3 bases, the J end by 2 bases, with 6 bases between. The CDR3 has 13 residues. Germline V gene lookup returns CDR1 MRHNA and CDR2 SNTAGT. CDR3 coding DNA: TGTGCCAGCAGTGAGGCCGTCACAGATACGCAGTATTTT. It yields the protein CASSEAVTDTQYF.

V is TRBV6-1 and J is TRBJ2-3, with TRBD2 matching over 10 bases. With V trimmed by 4 bases and J by 4 bases, 2 bases remained unmatched. The CDR3 has 14 residues. Looked up from germline, CDR1 is MNHNS and CDR2 is SASEGT. The CDR3 protein is CASSASGSPDTQYF. In DNA form, the CDR3 reads TGTGCCAGCAGTGCTAGCGGGAGCCCAGATACGCAGTATTTT.

The table lists this clone with a few counts. The CDR3 coding sequence is TGTGCCAGCAGCTTATCTGCGGGGGGCAACGAGCAGTACTTC. Protein product: CASSLSAGGNEQYF. The chain combines TRBV7-9 with TRBJ2-7; the match to TRBD2 covers 8 bases. This CDR3 comprises 14 residues. Germline V gene lookup returns CDR1 SEHNR and CDR2 FQNEAQ (reference sequence). Losses at the gene ends were 2 bases for V and 5 bases for J; bases not matched to a gene: 5. The full variable domain, in which reference TRBV7-9 and TRBJ2-7 provide the parts outside the CDR3, is DTGVSQNPRHKITKRGQNVTFRCDPISEHNRLYWYRQTLGQGPEFLTYFQNEAQLEKSRLLSDRFSAERPKGSFSTLEIQRTEQGDSAMYLCASSLSAGGNEQYFGPGTRLTVT.

The rearrangement links TRBV5-4 to TRBJ1-1, with D perhaps TRBD1 (6 bases). The CDR3 contains 14 residues. V was pared by 3 bases and J by 9 bases, with 18 bases between. CDR1 SGHNT and CDR2 YYREEE come from the germline V gene (reference sequence). The CDR3 spells CASSSQGEGGKAFF. CDR3 nucleotides: TGTGCCAGCAGCTCCCAAGGGGAGGGGGGCAAAGCTTTCTTT.

The CDR3, as DNA: TGTGCCAGCAGTCTAGGGGGGGCTAACTATGGCTACACCTTC. Its protein product is CASSLGGANYGYTF. J is TRBJ1-2 and V is TRBV6-1, with D perhaps matching TRBD1 (6 bases). The V end lost 5 bases, the J end lost 0 bases, and 10 bases lay between the germline ends. Germline-derived CDR1 and CDR2 are MNHNS and SASEGT. The CDR3 totals 14 residues.

The chain is built from TRBV6-1 and TRBJ1-1; D gene uncertain. V was clipped by 5 bases and J by 0 bases, with 4 bases between them. CDR1 and CDR2 (germline): MNHNS, SASEGT. This CDR3 is built from 12 residues. This CDR3 is CASSLMNTEAFF. As DNA, the CDR3 is TGTGCCAGCAGTCTGATGAACACTGAAGCTTTCTTT.

This rearrangement joins TRBV19 to TRBJ2-1; perhaps TRBD1 as D (7 bases). Trimming removed 4 bases from V and 10 bases from J, with 11 bases in between. There are 12 residues in the CDR3. CDR1 and CDR2 (germline): LNHDA, SQIVND (reference sequence). Written as DNA, the CDR3 is TGTGCCAGTAGTAACAGGGGAGGCGAGCAGTTCTTC. Residues: CASSNRGGEQFF.

The V call is TRBV4-1, the J call TRBJ2-3; 11 positions match TRBD2. V lost 4 bases to trimming and J lost 6 bases; unmatched junction nucleotides: 15. The CDR3 consists of 18 residues. The germline gives CDR1 MGHRA, CDR2 YSYEKL. CDR3 amino acids: CASSRNPIAGGRGDTQYF. CDR3 bases: TGCGCCAGCAGCCGAAATCCCATAGCGGGAGGGCGAGGCGATACGCAGTATTTT.

V and J are TRBV5-4 and TRBJ2-7; D may be TRBD1 (6 bases). Germline V gene lookup returns CDR1 SGHNT and CDR2 YYREEE (reference sequence). V lost 0 bases, J lost 5 bases, and 9 bases lay in between. There are 13 residues in the CDR3. The CDR3 sequence is CASSLGGLNEQYF. For the CDR3, the DNA is TGTGCCAGCAGCTTGGGGGGGCTCAACGAGCAGTACTTC.

The chain is built from TRBV30 and TRBJ2-2; TRBD1 aligns across 7 bases. The ends lost 3 bases at V and 1 base at J; junction bases unmatched: 2. The CDR3 is made up of 14 amino acids. Germline V gives CDR1 GTSNPN, CDR2 SVGIG (reference sequence). CDR3 DNA sequence: TGTGCCTGGAGAGGGGACAGGAACACCGGGGAGCTGTTTTTT. Translated: CAWRGDRNTGELFF.

In nucleotides, the CDR3 is TGTGCCACCAGCAGAGATTGGTCTAGCGGCGAGTATGAGCAGTTCTTC. It translates to CATSRDWSSGEYEQFF. This chain links TRBV15 with TRBJ2-1, with TRBD2 matching over 7 bases. The V gene end was trimmed by 0 bases and the J gene end by 8 bases; junction bases not matched to a gene: 10. The CDR3 extends over 16 amino acids. Germline CDR1 is LNHNV and CDR2 is YYDKDF (reference sequence).

The chain couples TRBV27 to TRBJ2-2; D gene uncertain. The CDR3 length is 15 residues. Trimming shortened V by 5 bases and J by 6 bases, and 16 bases separated the two germline ends. CDR1 is MNHEY and CDR2 is SMNVEV in the germline V gene (reference sequence). DNA of the CDR3: TGTGCCAGCAGTCCCCGGCCCGCCGGGTCCGGGGAGCTGTTTTTT. It specifies CASSPRPAGSGELFF.

The chain employs TRBV18 and TRBJ2-5; 8 bases map to TRBD1. Germline V CDR1 and CDR2: KGHSH, LQKENI. The CDR3 has 15 amino acids. With V trimmed by 5 bases and J by 0 bases, 5 bases remained unmatched. CDR3 nucleotides: TGTGCCAGCTCAGCCCGACAGGGGCACCAAGAGACCCAGTACTTC. Amino acids: CASSARQGHQETQYF.

The chain couples TRBV6-6 to TRBJ2-5; D gene ambiguous. CDR3 size: 11 residues. V lost 6 bases, J lost 5 bases, and 7 bases lay in between. The V gene's germline CDR1 is MNHNY and CDR2 SVGAGI (reference sequence). CDR3 nucleotides: TGTGCCAGCAGCCCAAGGGAGACCCAGTACTTC. Its protein product is CASSPRETQYF.

This clone was counted between two and nine times. The chain's CDR3 is CSVAQGRPEAFF. In DNA form, the CDR3 reads TGCAGCGTTGCACAGGGTAGGCCTGAAGCTTTCTTT. The chain employs TRBV29-1 and TRBJ1-1; D is possibly TRBD1 (6 bases). The ends were cut back, 4 bases at V and 6 bases at J, with 12 bases in the middle. There are 12 residues in the CDR3. Germline values: CDR1 SQVTM, CDR2 ANQGSEA.

This chain connects TRBV7-3 to TRBJ2-1; D call uncertain. This CDR3 comprises 17 residues. V was trimmed by 5 bases and J by 0 bases, leaving 17 bases between them. Germline lookup yields CDR1 SGHTA and CDR2 FQGTGA. For the CDR3, the DNA is TGTGCCAGCAGCCCTCAGTGGATACACAGCTCCTACAATGAGCAGTTCTTC. Residues: CASSPQWIHSSYNEQFF.

The chain carries TRBV2 and TRBJ2-1, with 13 bases fitting TRBD2. The V segment lost 5 bases and the J segment 3 bases; nucleotides outside the gene matches: 7. The germline V gene has CDR1 SNHLY and CDR2 FYNNEI. CDR3 length equals 17 residues. In DNA, the CDR3 is TGTGCCAGCAGTTATTCAGGACTAGCGGGGGTCTACAATGAGCAGTTCTTC. Translating gives CASSYSGLAGVYNEQFF.

The chain carries TRBV30 and TRBJ1-1, with 7 positions matching TRBD1. CDR1 GTSNPN and CDR2 SVGIG come from the germline V gene (reference sequence). The CDR3 sequence is 12 residues long. V lost 5 bases and J lost 4; bases outside the gene matches: 4. The CDR3 DNA reads as TGTGCCTGGGCCCCAGGGGGCACTGAAGCTTTCTTT. Amino acids: CAWAPGGTEAFF.

The chain is built from TRBV7-2 and TRBJ1-2; weak D call: TRBD1 (5 bases). The CDR3 sequence is 12 residues long. Trimming stripped 5 bases from V and 4 bases from J, with 8 bases between. The germline V gene has CDR1 SGHTA and CDR2 FQGNSA. The CDR3 region is CASSLDSYGYTF. CDR3 bases: TGTGCCAGCAGCCTCGACAGCTATGGCTACACCTTC.